The 29 T cell receptor beta chains below all came from one sample that was sequenced in a study of OX40 agonist ivuxolimab in advanced cancers. The protocol was immunoSEQ multiplex PCR, while the TCRdb copy is restricted to in-frame clones and leaves out a portion. This sample has 50,000 or so clones, with around 89% found just once. The material sequenced was CD4+ or CD8+ T cells sorted from blood, taken in a trial of the OX40 agonist ivuxolimab. These receptors were obtained from an adult with an advanced solid tumor such as melanoma, head and neck, liver or kidney cancer.

V is TRBV18 and J is TRBJ1-2; D is possibly TRBD1 (5 bases). Germline-derived CDR1 and CDR2 are KGHSH and LQKENI. Trimming removed 0 bases at V and 4 bases at J, with 12 bases between. CDR3 size: 15 residues. As DNA, the CDR3 is TGTGCCAGCTCACCACCGGGGGGACCTACCTATGGCTACACCTTC. Residues: CASSPPGGPTYGYTF.

Comment on this clone: Mismatch with germline at one junction end may stem from a read error. The same CDR3 can be traced to other DNA sequences in this sample. This chain joins TRBV27 and TRBJ2-7; no clear D gene. The germline gives CDR1 MNHEY, CDR2 SMNVEV (reference sequence). This CDR3 is 13 amino acids long. As DNA, the CDR3 is TGTGCCAGTAGTTTCGGGCGGACCTACGAGCAGTACTTC. Residues: CASSFGRTYEQYF.

This sequence joins TRBV6-5 and TRBJ2-1; 8 bases match TRBD2. Germline CDR1 MNHEY, CDR2 SVGAGI. V gave up 4 bases and J gave up 0 bases; unmatched junction bases: 5. This CDR3 contains 16 residues. CDR3 residues: CASSWLAGSSYNEQFF. The CDR3 DNA reads as TGTGCCAGCAGTTGGCTAGCGGGCAGCTCCTACAATGAGCAGTTCTTC.

The chain has TRBV5-6 and TRBJ2-7; D might be TRBD2 (7 bases). This CDR3 is built from 18 residues. Germline-derived CDR1 and CDR2 are SGHDT and YYEEEE. V dropped 4 bases and J dropped 4 bases, with 27 bases sitting between them. The CDR3 coding sequence is TGTGCCAGCAGCGAAAACGTTGGGGGAGGGACAATAATTTACGAGCAGTACTTC. Protein sequence: CASSENVGGGTIIYEQYF. The full variable domain, with the rest looked up from reference TRBV5-6 and TRBJ2-7, is DAGVTQSPTHLIKTRGQQVTLRCSPKSGHDTVSWYQQALGQGPQFIFQYYEEEERQRGNFPDRFSGHQFPNYSSELNVNALLLGDSALYLCASSENVGGGTIIYEQYFGPGTRLTVT.

This clone was counted a few times. V gene TRBV5-4 combines with J gene TRBJ2-2, with TRBD1 matching over 11 bases. After removal of 4 bases from V and 5 bases from J, the junction contained 7 bases not matched to a gene. The CDR3 covers 16 residues. Germline V gene sequence: CDR1 SGHNT, CDR2 YYREEE (reference sequence). The CDR3 region has the DNA TGTGCCAGCAGCGGAACCGGGACAGGGGGGACCGGGGAGCTGTTTTTT. It translates to CASSGTGTGGTGELFF.

The DNA for the CDR3 is TGTGCCAGCAGCTCACGGGGGATCCCCTACGAGCAGTACTTC. As protein: CASSSRGIPYEQYF. The chain has TRBV14 and TRBJ2-7; maybe TRBD2 (6 bases). The CDR3 contains 14 residues. Germline CDR1 reads SGHDN; CDR2 reads FVKESK. Trimming left V 5 bases short and J 2 bases short, with 13 bases between.

The rearrangement joins TRBV13 to TRBJ2-7; 12 nucleotides match TRBD2. CDR1 is PRHDT, CDR2 FYEKMQ, per germline (reference sequence). The CDR3 consists of 16 residues. V was pared by 5 bases and J by 7 bases, with 12 bases of the junction left unmatched. The CDR3 sequence is CASSVGLAGREGEQYF. The CDR3 DNA reads TGTGCCAGCAGCGTGGGACTAGCGGGCCGCGAGGGGGAGCAGTACTTC.

The chain uses TRBV6-5 and TRBJ2-2, with D unclear. This CDR3 region has 13 residues. Trimming left V 2 bases short and J 8 bases short, with 9 bases between. Germline V gene sequence: CDR1 MNHEY, CDR2 SVGAGI. The CDR3 sequence is CASSYGSPGELFF. As DNA, the CDR3 is TGTGCCAGCAGTTACGGGTCGCCGGGGGAGCTGTTTTTT.

As concerns this clone: A read error may account for a junction end that differs from germline. The chain is built from TRBV7-9 and TRBJ2-3; D is perhaps TRBD2 (7 bases). The germline V gene has CDR1 SEHNR and CDR2 FQNEAQ (reference sequence). The CDR3 length is 12 residues. The CDR3 sequence: CAAGAPMDTQYF. DNA of the CDR3: TGCGCGGCGGGGGCCCCGATGGATACGCAGTATTTT.

This chain joins TRBV19 and TRBJ1-5, with TRBD1 as a possible D gene (6 bases). Trimming took off 9 bases at V and 6 bases at J, with 18 bases between the two ends. Germline CDR1 reads LNHDA; CDR2 reads SQIVND (reference sequence). The CDR3 spans 14 residues. The CDR3 region has the DNA TGTGCCAGCCAAAAAGGGGGGTCCGTTCAGCCCCAGCATTTT. Translating gives CASQKGGSVQPQHF.

CDR3 nucleotides: TGTGCCAGCAGCCCCACCTCAGGTCCCGAGCAGTACTTC. This sequence encodes CASSPTSGPEQYF. The J gene is TRBJ2-7, the V gene TRBV13; D is ambiguous. Between the trimmed V and J ends, which lost 5 bases and 6 bases, there was a span of 14 bases. The germline gives CDR1 PRHDT, CDR2 FYEKMQ (reference sequence). The CDR3 is 13 amino acids.

The chain combines TRBV19 with TRBJ2-1; TRBD2 might be the D (5 bases). The CDR3 is 11 residues long. The germline CDR1 and CDR2 sequences are LNHDA and SQIVND (reference sequence). Trimming took 5 bases from V and 7 from J, leaving 6 bases between them. The CDR3 DNA sequence: TGTGCCAGTAGTCCGGGGAATGAGCAGTTCTTC. Encoded protein: CASSPGNEQFF.

The chain is built from TRBV27 and TRBJ1-6; D call uncertain. CDR3 size: 13 residues. Germline V gene sequence: CDR1 MNHEY, CDR2 SMNVEV (reference sequence). Trimming left V 2 bases short and J 7 bases short, with 6 bases between. CDR3 nucleotide sequence: TGTGCCAGCAGTTTAGGAGGCAATTCACCCCTCCACTTT. Translated: CASSLGGNSPLHF.

J is TRBJ2-7 and V is TRBV14, with D tentatively TRBD1 (6 bases). Germline CDR1 and CDR2: SGHDN and FVKESK. Trimming cost V 0 bases and J 4 bases, with 7 bases left between them. CDR3 length: 13 amino acids. CDR3 loop: CASSQEQGYEQYF. The CDR3 DNA reads TGTGCCAGCAGCCAAGAACAGGGTTACGAGCAGTACTTC.

The V call is TRBV5-1, the J call TRBJ2-7, with TRBD1 matching 7 bases. The length of the CDR3 is 15 residues. Trimming took 4 bases from V and 7 from J; bases not matched to a gene: 14. Germline CDR1 SGHRS, CDR2 YFSETQ. Written as DNA, the CDR3 is TGCGCCAGCAGCCCTGGGACAGACTTATTGGGAGAGCAGTACTTC. The encoded protein is CASSPGTDLLGEQYF. Combining the CDR3 with reference TRBV5-1 and TRBJ2-7 gives the whole variable domain KAGVTQTPRYLIKTRGQQVTLSCSPISGHRSVSWYQQTPGQGLQFLFEYFSETQRNKGNFPGRFSGRQFSNSRSEMNVSTLELGDSALYLCASSPGTDLLGEQYFGPGTRLTVT.

The sample holds one count of this clone. The chain uses TRBV5-6 and TRBJ2-4; D is uncertain. This CDR3 comprises 17 residues. The V gene lost 4 bases and the J gene lost 0 bases, with 17 bases spanning the gap. The V gene's germline CDR1 is SGHDT and CDR2 YYEEEE. CDR3 region: CASSQPDDNLAKNIQYF. The CDR3, as DNA: TGTGCCAGCAGCCAACCCGACGACAACCTAGCCAAAAACATTCAGTACTTC.

This clone is a singleton in its sample. The chain recombines TRBV7-9 with TRBJ1-1, with TRBD1 as a possible D gene (5 bases). Germline CDR1 SEHNR, CDR2 FQNEAQ (reference sequence). The V end lost 5 bases, the J end lost 1 base, and 14 bases lay between the germline ends. This CDR3 is built from 15 residues. CDR3 sequence reads: CASSTTIQGNTEAFF. The DNA for the CDR3 is TGTGCCAGCAGCACCACAATCCAGGGGAACACTGAAGCTTTCTTT.

The V gene is TRBV15, the J gene TRBJ2-7, with 8 bases fitting TRBD1. Trimming at V came to 1 base and at J to 3 bases, leaving 5 bases not matched to a gene. Germline V lookup: CDR1 LNHNV, CDR2 YYDKDF (reference sequence). The CDR3 runs to 15 residues. The CDR3 sequence: CATSRVSGGFYEQYF. CDR3 DNA: TGTGCCACCAGCAGAGTCTCAGGGGGCTTCTACGAGCAGTACTTC.

CDR3 sequence (DNA): TGTGCCAGCAGCGTCGGGACTAGCGGGTGGAGGGAGACCCAGTACTTC. The encoded protein is CASSVGTSGWRETQYF. The rearrangement links TRBV9 to TRBJ2-5; the match to TRBD2 covers 12 bases. There are 16 residues in the CDR3. Germline V CDR1 and CDR2: SGDLS, YYNGEE. Trimming at V came to 2 bases and at J to 5 bases, leaving 7 bases not matched to a gene.

The chain has TRBV2 and TRBJ1-5; D remains unclear. CDR3 size: 16 residues. Germline CDR1 is SNHLY and CDR2 is FYNNEI. The DNA for the CDR3 is TGTCCGCGAAATGATCAGGCAGTTATAAGCAATCAGCCCCAGCATTTT. The encoded protein is CPRNDQAVISNQPQHF.

The DNA of the CDR3 is TGTGCCAGCAGTTTTGATGCGCGACAGGGTAACACCGGGGAGCTGTTTTTT. It specifies CASSFDARQGNTGELFF. This chain connects TRBV27 to TRBJ2-2; 7 bases align to TRBD1. Germline values: CDR1 MNHEY, CDR2 SMNVEV (reference sequence). The ends lost 3 bases at V and 2 bases at J; junction bases unmatched: 9. CDR3 length equals 17 residues.

Here the CDR3 reads CASRAGIYSNQPQHF. The CDR3 nucleotides are TGTGCCAGCAGGGCAGGAATTTATAGCAATCAGCCCCAGCATTTT. The rearrangement joins TRBV27 to TRBJ1-5, with D unresolved. Looked up from germline, CDR1 is MNHEY and CDR2 is SMNVEV (reference sequence). The CDR3 spans 15 residues. Trimming stripped 6 bases from V and 0 bases from J, with 12 bases between.

This chain links TRBV19 with TRBJ1-1; 12 positions agree with TRBD1. Germline V gene lookup returns CDR1 LNHDA and CDR2 SQIVND (reference sequence). After removal of 6 bases from V and 7 bases from J, the junction contained 12 bases not matched to a gene. The CDR3 is 16 amino acids. CDR3 loop: CASRNRDRGQTFEAFF. CDR3 in DNA: TGTGCCAGTAGAAACCGGGACAGGGGGCAGACTTTTGAAGCTTTCTTT.

The CDR3 region has the DNA TGTGCCAGCAGTTTAGGAACTAGCGGGAGAGAGACCCAGTACTTC. Its translation is CASSLGTSGRETQYF. The chain couples TRBV27 to TRBJ2-5; 11 bases align to TRBD2. CDR1 is MNHEY and CDR2 is SMNVEV in the germline V gene (reference sequence). The V gene end was trimmed by 2 bases and the J gene end by 4 bases; junction bases not matched to a gene: 3. The CDR3 is 15 residues long.

This sequence joins TRBV2 and TRBJ2-1; TRBD2 might be the D (6 bases). V lost 3 bases, J lost 2 bases, and 11 bases lay in between. Per germline, CDR1 SNHLY and CDR2 FYNNEI. The length of the CDR3 is 15 residues. DNA for the CDR3: TGTGCCAGCAGTGAGGTGGGGGGTCCCTACAATGAGCAGTTCTTC. This sequence encodes CASSEVGGPYNEQFF.

The V gene is TRBV27, the J gene TRBJ2-1; D is unclear. The CDR3 runs to 13 residues. V was shortened by 2 bases and J by 4 bases, with 6 bases between the two germline ends. Germline V CDR1 and CDR2: MNHEY, SMNVEV (reference sequence). DNA of the CDR3: TGTGCCAGCAGTTTAGGAGATTACAATGAGCAGTTCTTC. Its translation: CASSLGDYNEQFF.

The chain has TRBV7-9 and TRBJ1-3; TRBD1 is a possible D gene (5 bases). Germline CDR1 is SEHNR and CDR2 is FQNEAQ (reference sequence). The CDR3 covers 18 residues. The ends were cut back, 8 bases at V and 2 bases at J, with 25 bases in the middle. For the CDR3, the DNA is TGTGCCAGCTGGTCGACAGAAGCTAAAGAACTAACTGGAAACACCATATATTTT. Translating it yields CASWSTEAKELTGNTIYF.

The chain employs TRBV15 and TRBJ2-5; TRBD2 matches at 8 bases. Trimming at V came to 8 bases and at J to 3 bases, leaving 11 bases not matched to a gene. The CDR3 has 15 amino acids. Germline CDR1 and CDR2: LNHNV and YYDKDF (reference sequence). CDR3 coding DNA: TGTGCCACCGGAGACCTGGTTAGCGGGAAAGAGACCCAGTACTTC. Its translation: CATGDLVSGKETQYF.

V is TRBV4-1 and J is TRBJ2-1; the D gene is possibly TRBD1 (6 bases). Per germline, CDR1 MGHRA and CDR2 YSYEKL. V was trimmed by 0 bases and J by 7 bases, leaving 13 bases between them. The CDR3 sequence is 15 residues long. CDR3 protein: CASSQDQGLLNEQFF. DNA for the CDR3: TGCGCCAGCAGCCAAGACCAGGGGCTTTTAAATGAGCAGTTCTTC.